The 12 T cell receptor beta chains listed next were all sequenced from one sample in a study of blood T cell repertoires in COVID-19. TCRdb's copy holds only in-frame clones and misses some; the assay was immunoSEQ multiplex PCR. The table has under 300,000 clones, approximately 86% seen once; the top ten hold roughly 4.6%. The sample taken for sequencing was peripheral blood. The source of these receptors is a woman older than 75 with active or convalescent COVID-19.

The chain has TRBV24-1 and TRBJ1-5; a possible D gene is TRBD1 (5 bases). V lost 4 bases, J lost 3 bases, and 9 bases lay in between. The CDR3 spans 14 residues. Germline V gene data show CDR1 as KGHDR and CDR2 as SFDVKD. The CDR3 coding sequence is TGTGCCACCAGTGAACCTGGGGCCAATCAGCCCCAGCATTTT. Protein sequence: CATSEPGANQPQHF.

CDR3 residues: CASSSGAYNEQFF. In DNA form, the CDR3 reads TGTGCCAGCAGCAGCGGGGCGTACAATGAGCAGTTCTTC. J is TRBJ2-1 and V is TRBV28; 7 positions agree with TRBD2. The V and J ends lost 6 bases and 4 bases, in that order; junction bases with no gene match: 3. The CDR3 totals 13 residues. CDR1 is MDHEN and CDR2 is SYDVKM in the germline V gene.

The V and J genes are TRBV5-1 and TRBJ2-1, with 10 bases that match TRBD2. CDR3 size: 15 residues. J gave up 0 bases and V 7 bases, and 4 bases lay outside the gene matches. In germline, CDR1 is SGHRS, CDR2 YFSETQ. CDR3 in amino acids: CASAPSGSSYNEQFF. The CDR3 region has the DNA TGCGCCAGCGCCCCTAGCGGGAGCTCCTACAATGAGCAGTTCTTC.

This rearrangement joins TRBV28 to TRBJ1-4; D gene uncertain. This CDR3 has 13 residues. V was trimmed by 8 bases and J by 8 bases, leaving 15 bases between them. CDR1 is MDHEN and CDR2 is SYDVKM in the germline V gene. The CDR3 nucleotides read TGTGCCAGCCGTACGGGTAATTCGGAAAAACTGTTTTTT. This codes for CASRTGNSEKLFF.

The genes are TRBV19 and TRBJ2-2; 13 bases map to TRBD2. Trimming at V came to 0 bases and at J to 5 bases, leaving 0 bases not matched to a gene. CDR1 is LNHDA, CDR2 SQIVND, per germline (reference sequence). The CDR3 is 16 amino acids. The CDR3 DNA is TGTGCCAGTAGTATAGAGACTAGCGGGAGGACCGGGGAGCTGTTTTTT. Translating gives CASSIETSGRTGELFF.

This clone occurred once. The chain couples TRBV28 to TRBJ2-1; 7 bases map to TRBD1. Trimming took 7 bases from V and 4 from J; bases not matched to a gene: 7. Germline values: CDR1 MDHEN, CDR2 SYDVKM. This CDR3 has 14 amino acids. In DNA, the CDR3 is TGTGCCAGCAAGAGGGACAGAAGGTACAATGAGCAGTTCTTC. It is translated as CASKRDRRYNEQFF.

V and J are TRBV19 and TRBJ2-1; D may be TRBD2 (5 bases). The ends were cut back, 1 base at V and 12 bases at J, with 16 bases in the middle. In germline, CDR1 is LNHDA, CDR2 SQIVND (reference sequence). The CDR3 spans 14 residues. This CDR3 reads CASSIGRGSEGQFF. For the CDR3, the DNA is TGTGCCAGTAGTATAGGTCGAGGGTCGGAAGGGCAGTTCTTC.

Written as DNA, the CDR3 is TGTGCCAGCAGTGGCCAGGCTAGCGGGAGCCAAGAGACCCAGTACTTC. This encodes CASSGQASGSQETQYF. The rearrangement joins TRBV2 to TRBJ2-5; TRBD2 agrees at 10 bases. Germline V gene sequence: CDR1 SNHLY, CDR2 FYNNEI. With V trimmed by 4 bases and J by 1 base, 6 bases remained unmatched. This CDR3 contains 16 residues.

The chain joins TRBV20-1 to TRBJ2-7; 11 bases are shared with TRBD2. The CDR3 consists of 12 residues. V gave up 3 bases and J gave up 11 bases; unmatched junction bases: 6. The V gene's germline CDR1 is DFQATT and CDR2 SNEGSKA (reference sequence). The CDR3 spells CSASSSGRSEYF. In DNA form, the CDR3 reads TGCAGTGCTAGTTCTAGCGGGAGGTCGGAGTACTTC.

The chain has TRBV10-1 and TRBJ2-7; weak D call: TRBD2 (7 bases). The CDR3 runs 14 residues. V dropped 0 bases and J dropped 12 bases, with 18 bases sitting between them. CDR1 and CDR2 from the germline V gene are WNHNN and SYGVQD (reference sequence). The CDR3 is CASSESGGRQGTYF. The DNA of the CDR3 is TGCGCCAGCAGTGAGTCCGGGGGGCGGCAGGGTACGTACTTC.

This clone is a singleton in its sample. This sequence joins TRBV5-4 and TRBJ2-5; D possibly corresponds to TRBD1 (6 bases). From germline, CDR1 is SGHNT and CDR2 YYREEE (reference sequence). This CDR3 region has 15 residues. Trimming shortened V by 5 bases and J by 1 base, and 15 bases separated the two germline ends. The CDR3 bases are TGTGCCAGCAGTTCTGTGGGACAACCCCAAGAGACCCAGTACTTC. The encoded protein is CASSSVGQPQETQYF.

V and J are TRBV6-5 and TRBJ1-1; D remains unclear. Germline CDR1 MNHEY, CDR2 SVGAGI. Trimming took off 6 bases at V and 4 bases at J, with 12 bases between the two ends. The CDR3 has 13 amino acids. In nucleotides, the CDR3 is TGTGCCAGCAGGGCCGCTACGGGCACTGAAGCTTTCTTT. Its translation: CASRAATGTEAFF.